This passage covers 21 T cell receptor beta chains from one sample sequenced in a study of cytomegalovirus exposure and HLA in healthy donors. This PCR relied on a set of 60 Vbeta primers and 13 Jbeta primers. TCRdb's copy holds only in-frame clones and misses some; the assay was immunoSEQ multiplex PCR. The profile shows roughly 120,000 clones, around 80% of them singletons. The material sequenced was PBMCs. These receptors came from a woman in her 40s in good health and CMV-seropositive.

This sequence joins TRBV4-3 and TRBJ1-6; D may be TRBD1 (5 bases). CDR1 is LGHNA and CDR2 is YSLEER in the germline V gene. V gave up 0 bases and J gave up 10 bases, with 13 bases separating them. The CDR3 covers 15 residues. CDR3 in amino acids: CASSQETAGRSPLHF. CDR3 nucleotide sequence: TGCGCCAGCAGCCAAGAAACGGCAGGGCGATCACCCCTCCACTTT.

The V call is TRBV15, the J call TRBJ2-1; 9 bases align to TRBD1. V dropped 3 bases and J dropped 12; count of bases not matched to a gene: 15. The V gene's germline CDR1 is LNHNV and CDR2 YYDKDF (reference sequence). The CDR3 length is 16 residues. The CDR3 protein is CATSRGGQGQGMGQFF. Written as DNA, the CDR3 is TGTGCCACCAGCAGGGGGGGACAGGGACAAGGGATGGGGCAGTTCTTC.

This sequence joins TRBV30 and TRBJ1-5; 7 positions match TRBD1. This CDR3 comprises 13 residues. Unmatched junction bases numbered 6, after V lost 4 bases and J lost 6 bases. Germline lookup yields CDR1 GTSNPN and CDR2 SVGIG (reference sequence). CDR3 residues: CAWTQGGGQPQHF. CDR3 coding DNA: TGTGCCTGGACTCAGGGGGGCGGTCAGCCCCAGCATTTT.

Only a few counts were recorded for this clone. This chain links TRBV4-1 with TRBJ1-2; TRBD1 might be the D (6 bases). This CDR3 is built from 15 residues. Germline-derived CDR1 and CDR2 are MGHRA and YSYEKL. Trimming removed 2 bases from V and 5 bases from J, with 15 bases in between. The CDR3 coding sequence is TGCGCCAGCAGCCAATCTGTTAACAGGGATTATGGCTACACCTTC. Protein sequence: CASSQSVNRDYGYTF.

The J gene is TRBJ1-6, the V gene TRBV7-6; D is uncertain. CDR1 SGHVS and CDR2 FNYEAQ come from the germline V gene. There are 13 residues in the CDR3. Trimming removed 2 bases at V and 6 bases at J, with 5 bases between. CDR3 coding DNA: TGTGCCAGCAGCTTATCGTTTAATTCACCCCTCCACTTT. The encoded protein is CASSLSFNSPLHF.

This clone showed up just once. The chain recombines TRBV25-1 with TRBJ1-1; D is possibly TRBD1 (5 bases). Germline V gene lookup returns CDR1 MGHDK and CDR2 SYGVNS. The V end lost 3 bases, the J end lost 0 bases, and 11 bases lay between the germline ends. The CDR3 covers 15 residues. CDR3 DNA sequence: TGTGCCAGCAGTGATACAGGCGCTATGAACACTGAAGCTTTCTTT. Encoded protein: CASSDTGAMNTEAFF. Looking up the rest from reference TRBV25-1 and TRBJ1-1 gives the full variable domain: EADIYQTPRYLVIGTGKKITLECSQTMGHDKMYWYQQDPGMELHLIHYSYGVNSTEKGDLSSESTVSRIRTEHFPLTLESARPSHTSQYLCASSDTGAMNTEAFFGQGTRLTVV.

The chain uses TRBV5-4 and TRBJ1-1; a possible D gene is TRBD1 (5 bases). Germline values: CDR1 SGHNT, CDR2 YYREEE (reference sequence). Trimming left V 7 bases short and J 1 base short, with 11 bases between. This CDR3 contains 13 residues. CDR3 sequence reads: CASAPGGNTEAFF. The CDR3 coding sequence is TGTGCCAGCGCCCCGGGGGGGAACACTGAAGCTTTCTTT.

The chain has TRBV5-1 and TRBJ2-3; 9 bases agree with TRBD2. From germline, CDR1 is SGHRS and CDR2 YFSETQ. The V segment lost 0 bases and the J segment 3 bases; nucleotides outside the gene matches: 17. The CDR3 is made up of 20 amino acids. In nucleotides, the CDR3 is TGCGCCAGCAGCTTGGCCGGCGGTGCGGGAGGGCCACCTGAGACAGATACGCAGTATTTT. Translating gives CASSLAGGAGGPPETDTQYF. Full variable domain (remainder filled in from reference TRBV5-1 and TRBJ2-3): KAGVTQTPRYLIKTRGQQVTLSCSPISGHRSVSWYQQTPGQGLQFLFEYFSETQRNKGNFPGRFSGRQFSNSRSEMNVSTLELGDSALYLCASSLAGGAGGPPETDTQYFGPGTRLTVL.

The count of this clone is one. The rearrangement joins TRBV6-7 to TRBJ1-3; the match to TRBD1 covers 8 bases. TRBV6-7 is treated as an ORF (open reading frame) with a function not yet certain. V was pared by 4 bases and J by 4 bases, with 9 bases of the junction left unmatched. The CDR3 extends over 16 amino acids. The CDR3 DNA reads as TGTGCCAGCAGTTGCCCACGGACAGGGACGGGAAACACCATATATTTT. It is translated as CASSCPRTGTGNTIYF.

The sample holds a few counts of this clone. J is TRBJ2-5 and V is TRBV29-1; 8 positions match TRBD1. The CDR3 is made up of 13 amino acids. Looked up from germline, CDR1 is SQVTM and CDR2 is ANQGSEA. Trimming cost V 6 bases and J 4 bases; bases outside gene matches: 7. The DNA of the CDR3 is TGCAGCGTGGCTTCGACAGGGGCAGAGACCCAGTACTTC. Translation gives CSVASTGAETQYF.

This sequence joins TRBV11-2 and TRBJ2-5, with TRBD2 matching 10 bases. With V trimmed by 3 bases and J by 2 bases, 6 bases remained unmatched. Germline CDR1 reads SGHAT; CDR2 reads FQNNGV. The CDR3 runs to 16 residues. In DNA form, the CDR3 reads TGTGCCAGCAGCTTTGTTTCTAGCGGGGGACAAGAGACCCAGTACTTC. This translates into CASSFVSSGGQETQYF.

V is TRBV4-3 and J is TRBJ2-7; 7 bases are a match to TRBD2. V dropped 0 bases and J dropped 7; count of bases not matched to a gene: 15. In germline, CDR1 is LGHNA, CDR2 YSLEER. The CDR3 has 17 amino acids. The CDR3, as DNA: TGCGCCAGCAGCCAAGATCACGGGGGAGGGCCACGAAGAGAGCAGTACTTC. Its translation is CASSQDHGGGPRREQYF.

This sequence joins TRBV7-2 and TRBJ2-2; D ambiguous. The V gene's germline CDR1 is SGHTA and CDR2 FQGNSA. V shed 6 bases and J shed 3 bases, with 14 bases lying between them. This CDR3 has 15 amino acids. This CDR3 reads CASRTRVGYTGELFF. CDR3 in DNA: TGTGCCAGCAGGACCCGAGTGGGCTACACCGGGGAGCTGTTTTTT.

This clone was seen a single time. J is TRBJ1-4 and V is TRBV19; 11 bases are a match to TRBD1. Looked up from germline, CDR1 is LNHDA and CDR2 is SQIVND (reference sequence). J lost 3 bases, V lost 0 bases, and 15 bases had no gene match. CDR3 size: 21 residues. The chain's CDR3 is CASSIDHRTGTGGTANEKLFF. The CDR3 bases are TGTGCCAGTAGTATAGATCACCGTACCGGGACAGGGGGGACCGCTAATGAAAAACTGTTTTTT. The full variable domain, completed using reference TRBV19 and TRBJ1-4, is DGGITQSPKYLFRKEGQNVTLSCEQNLNHDAMYWYRQDPGQGLRLIYYSQIVNDFQKGDIAEGYSVSREKKESFPLTVTSAQKNPTAFYLCASSIDHRTGTGGTANEKLFFGSGTQLSVL.

In DNA, the CDR3 is TGTGCCAGCAGCTTGGGAGGGCTAGGCGAAAAACTGTTTTTT. As protein: CASSLGGLGEKLFF. The chain carries TRBV13 and TRBJ1-4; D ambiguous. Trimming took off 3 bases at V and 8 bases at J, with 13 bases between the two ends. This CDR3 is 14 amino acids long. Germline CDR1 PRHDT, CDR2 FYEKMQ (reference sequence).

The chain joins TRBV12-5 to TRBJ2-2; TRBD1 aligns across 8 bases. The CDR3 consists of 18 residues. Germline lookup yields CDR1 LGHNT and CDR2 FRNRAP. V shed 0 bases and J 2 bases; nucleotides not matched to a gene: 8. The CDR3 coding sequence is TGTGCTAGTGGTTTGGTACGGGGACAGGACTTTAACACCGGGGAGCTGTTTTTT. Protein: CASGLVRGQDFNTGELFF.

This sequence joins TRBV7-9 and TRBJ1-1; D perhaps matches TRBD1 (5 bases). This CDR3 region has 14 residues. V was shortened by 0 bases and J by 4 bases, with 9 bases between the two germline ends. CDR1 SEHNR and CDR2 FQNEAQ come from the germline V gene (reference sequence). The CDR3 protein is CASSLAGRGTEAFF. The DNA for the CDR3 is TGTGCCAGCAGCTTAGCGGGGAGGGGCACTGAAGCTTTCTTT.

On this clone itself: Other DNA sequences from this sample encode an identical CDR3 as well. This sequence joins TRBV9 and TRBJ2-5; tentative D call: TRBD2 (6 bases). Trimming stripped 0 bases from V and 2 bases from J, with 11 bases between. The CDR3 loop spans 15 amino acids. Germline assignment: CDR1 SGDLS and CDR2 YYNGEE. CDR3 coding DNA: TGTGCCAGCAGCGTAGCCGGAGGGCTTCAAGAGACCCAGTACTTC. Residues: CASSVAGGLQETQYF.

Remarks on this clone: At the DNA level, this CDR3 is encoded by other sequences in the same sample as well. The chain recombines TRBV20-1 with TRBJ2-1; possible D gene TRBD1, 5 bases. CDR1 is DFQATT, CDR2 SNEGSKA, per germline (reference sequence). The CDR3 is 10 amino acids. Trimming cost V 1 base and J 10 bases, with 5 bases left between them. The CDR3 spells CSARGGEQFF. The DNA of the CDR3 is TGCAGTGCTAGAGGGGGCGAGCAGTTCTTC.

The chain uses TRBV4-1 and TRBJ1-2; TRBD1 aligns across 7 bases. The trim removed 3 bases at V and 6 bases at J, leaving 4 bases unmatched. Germline CDR1 and CDR2: MGHRA and YSYEKL. This CDR3 has 13 residues. The CDR3 nucleotides are TGCGCCAGCAGCCACCCGACAGGGAATGGCTACACCTTC. Protein: CASSHPTGNGYTF.

The chain uses TRBV6-5 and TRBJ2-3; D call uncertain. Germline CDR1 is MNHEY and CDR2 is SVGAGI. This CDR3 contains 13 residues. V lost 0 bases and J lost 2, with 3 bases in between. The CDR3 nucleotides read TGTGCCAGCAGTTACTCGTACACAGATACGCAGTATTTT. This codes for CASSYSYTDTQYF.